The 3 T cell receptor beta chains presented below share a single source sample, sequenced in a study of T cell responses to AZD1222 COVID-19 vaccine. This table comes from immunoSEQ multiplex PCR, and its TCRdb copy is limited to in-frame clones, with some not included. The table includes around 65,000 clones, around 80% detected once. Material: peripheral blood, obtained 28 days after the second AZD1222 dose. These receptors all come from an adult who received the AZD1222 COVID-19 vaccine.

The chain links TRBV5-8 to TRBJ2-1; TRBD2 matches at 15 bases. Germline V gene lookup returns CDR1 SGHTS and CDR2 YDEGEE. V gave up 4 bases and J gave up 4 bases; unmatched junction bases: 3. This CDR3 is 16 amino acids long. CDR3 region: CASSPGLAGGYNEQFF. CDR3 DNA: TGTGCCAGCAGCCCCGGACTAGCGGGAGGGTACAATGAGCAGTTCTTC.

The rearrangement links TRBV7-9 to TRBJ2-7; 10 bases agree with TRBD2. V lost 5 bases, J lost 4 bases, and 5 bases stayed unmatched. This CDR3 has 14 amino acids. Germline CDR1 and CDR2: SEHNR and FQNEAQ (reference sequence). Here the CDR3 reads CASSPSGRSYEQYF. CDR3 sequence (DNA): TGTGCCAGCAGCCCTAGCGGGAGAAGTTACGAGCAGTACTTC. Full variable domain (missing parts from reference TRBV7-9 and TRBJ2-7): DTGVSQNPRHKITKRGQNVTFRCDPISEHNRLYWYRQTLGQGPEFLTYFQNEAQLEKSRLLSDRFSAERPKGSFSTLEIQRTEQGDSAMYLCASSPSGRSYEQYFGPGTRLTVT.

This clone was seen only a few times. The genes are TRBV28 and TRBJ2-7, with D perhaps TRBD1 or TRBD2 (5 bases each). V dropped 5 bases and J dropped 0 bases, with 14 bases sitting between them. Per germline, CDR1 MDHEN and CDR2 SYDVKM. There are 15 residues in the CDR3. This chain's CDR3 is CASSDMGDASYEQYF. The CDR3, as DNA: TGTGCCAGCAGTGACATGGGGGACGCCTCCTACGAGCAGTACTTC.